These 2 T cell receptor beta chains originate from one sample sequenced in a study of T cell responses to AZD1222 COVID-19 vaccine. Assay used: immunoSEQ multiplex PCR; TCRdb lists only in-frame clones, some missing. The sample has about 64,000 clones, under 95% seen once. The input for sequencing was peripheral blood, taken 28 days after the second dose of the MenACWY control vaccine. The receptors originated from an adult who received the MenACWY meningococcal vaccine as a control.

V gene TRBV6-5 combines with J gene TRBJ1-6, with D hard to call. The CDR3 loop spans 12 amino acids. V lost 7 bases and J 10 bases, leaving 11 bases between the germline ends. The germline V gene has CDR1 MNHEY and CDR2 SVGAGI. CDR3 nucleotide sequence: TGTGCCAGCAAAACCGGGGTATCACCCCTCCACTTT. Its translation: CASKTGVSPLHF.

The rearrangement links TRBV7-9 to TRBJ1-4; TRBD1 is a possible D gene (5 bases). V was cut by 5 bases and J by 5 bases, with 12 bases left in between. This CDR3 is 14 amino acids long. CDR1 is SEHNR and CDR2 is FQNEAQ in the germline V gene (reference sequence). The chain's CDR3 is CASSPGRENEKLFF. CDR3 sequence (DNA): TGTGCCAGCAGCCCGGGGCGGGAGAATGAAAAACTGTTTTTT.